The rows below give T cell receptor beta chains drawn from one sample of a study of human T cells and chemical hapten exposure. TCRdb re-called the RACE reads through MiXCR, storing one row per CDR3 protein. The sample has about 250,000 distinct CDR3 sequences; approximately 7.5% are singletons. Material: whole blood, obtained in connection with sensitization to the hapten diphenylcyclopropenone (DPC). The receptors stem from a man aged 18 to 29 with alopecia areata. Some clones in this sample may be carry-over from other donors' samples. CDR3s include the opening cysteine and the closing phenylalanine or tryptophan. Fields, in order: clone size, J gene, V gene, D gene, CDR3 DNA, CDR3 protein. D genes are given only for firm matches. Clone size is stated in some rows and not others, as once, few, many or a class when expanded.

>NA|TRBJ1-6|TRBV10-3|TRBD1
TGTGCCAGCAGTCAGGGGGAACGGTACAATTCACCCCTCCACTTT
CASSQGERYNSPLHF
>NA|TRBJ1-1|TRBV20-1|NA
TGCAGTGCTAGAGATAATAGGGAGACTGAAGCTTTCTTT
CSARDNRETEAFF
>few|TRBJ2-3|TRBV7-2|TRBD2
TGTGCCAGCAGCCGGGGGGGCAGGAATACGCAGTATTTT
CASSRGGRNTQYF
>few|TRBJ2-1|TRBV4-1|TRBD1
TGCGCCAGCCGGCGGACAGGGAACAATGAGCAGTTCTTC
CASRRTGNNEQFF
>few|TRBJ1-4|TRBV6-2/TRBV6-3|NA
TGTGCCAGCAGCTTCCGCCTTGGGACAACTAATGAAAAACTGTTTTTT
CASSFRLGTTNEKLFF
>few|TRBJ1-6|TRBV7-2|TRBD1
TGTGCCAGCAGCCTGACAGGGGCCACTAATTCACCCCTCCACTTT
CASSLTGATNSPLHF
>NA|TRBJ1-5|TRBV20-1|TRBD1
TGCAGTGCTAGAGCTGGGACAGGTGGGACCTTACGGGGGAATCAGCCCCAGCATTTT
CSARAGTGGTLRGNQPQHF
>NA|TRBJ2-7|TRBV6-5|NA
TGTGCCAGTAATAAGAACCCCGAGGTCTACGAGCAGTACTTC
CASNKNPEVYEQYF
>many|TRBJ1-1|TRBV27|NA
TGTGCCAGCAGTTTGCGATCGAACACTGAAGCTTTCTTT
CASSLRSNTEAFF
>NA|TRBJ2-3|TRBV11-1|NA
TGTGCCAGCAGCAATACAGGGTTCGGTTTAAATACGCAGTATTTT
CASSNTGFGLNTQYF
>NA|TRBJ2-5|TRBV5-1|TRBD2
TGCGCCAGCAGGTCGGGACTAGCCCAAGAGACCCAGTACTTC
CASRSGLAQETQYF
>NA|TRBJ2-3|TRBV7-3|NA
TGTGCCAGCAGCTTAAATACTCCAGATACGCAGTATTTT
CASSLNTPDTQYF
>NA|TRBJ2-5|TRBV20-1|NA
TGCAGTGCATCGTACAGAGAAGAGACCCAGTACTTC
CSASYREETQYF
>few|TRBJ1-3|TRBV2|NA
TGTGCCAGCAGAAGACAGGCCAACGCAAACACCATATATTTT
CASRRQANANTIYF
>NA|TRBJ1-6|TRBV4-1|NA
TGCGCCAGCAGCCAAGGTCTGACAGACTCACCCCTCCACTTT
CASSQGLTDSPLHF
>many|TRBJ2-2|TRBV9|NA
TGTGCCAGCAGCGTAGCCCCGGGAAGGGCTTACGGGGAGCTGTTTTTT
CASSVAPGRAYGELFF
>few|TRBJ1-1|TRBV11-2|NA
TGTGCCAGCAGCTCCAGGATTACTGTGACTGAAGCTTTCTTT
CASSSRITVTEAFF
>NA|TRBJ2-2|TRBV5-1|TRBD1
TGCGCCAGCAATCCCAGGGACAGCTACACCGGGGAGCTGTTTTTT
CASNPRDSYTGELFF
>NA|TRBJ1-5|TRBV7-9|NA
TGTGCCAGCAGCCACAATAGCAATCAGCCCCAGCATTTT
CASSHNSNQPQHF
>NA|TRBJ2-1|TRBV24-1|NA
TGTGCCACCAGTGGAGCAGGGGGGAATGAGCAGTTCTTC
CATSGAGGNEQFF
>NA|TRBJ1-1|TRBV7-3|TRBD1
TGTGCCAGCAGCTCCCGACAGGGATGGGCTTTCTTT
CASSSRQGWAFF
>few|TRBJ1-2|TRBV10-3|NA
TGTGCCATCAGTGATTATTCCCCAGGGCCGGGATATGGCTACACCTTC
CAISDYSPGPGYGYTF
>many|TRBJ1-1|TRBV2|NA
TGTGCCAGCAAAAGGGAGTCGGCGACTGAAGCTTTCTTT
CASKRESATEAFF
>many|TRBJ2-1|TRBV6-2/TRBV6-3|NA
TGTGCCAGCAGTTACTTGGTACGGTCAAGGGTGAATGAGCAGTTCTTC
CASSYLVRSRVNEQFF
>few|TRBJ1-3|TRBV5-1|TRBD1
TGCGCCAGCAGCTTGGGACAGGGGGTCCCTGGAAACACCATATATTTT
CASSLGQGVPGNTIYF
>NA|TRBJ2-7|TRBV20-1|NA
TGCAGTGCTAGAGATCGAGACAACTACGAGCAGTACTTC
CSARDRDNYEQYF
>few|TRBJ2-3|TRBV20-1|NA
TGCAGTGCTAGCGGGGGGCCCAGCCGCCCCACAGATACGCAGTATTTT
CSASGGPSRPTDTQYF
>NA|TRBJ1-4|TRBV29-1|NA
TGCAGCGTTTCCTCTAGAAATAACGCGAATGAAAAACTGTTTTTT
CSVSSRNNANEKLFF
>few|TRBJ1-2|TRBV6-1|NA
TGTGCCAGCAGTGAAGCTAGCGGGGCTCACTATGGCTACACCTTC
CASSEASGAHYGYTF
>few|TRBJ1-4|TRBV6-5|TRBD1
TGTGCCAGCAGTACCGGACAGGGGGCGCGTGAAAAACTGTTTTTT
CASSTGQGAREKLFF
>few|TRBJ1-5|TRBV25-1|NA
TGTGCCAGCAGTGAATTCTTGATGGGTCAGCCCCAGCATTTT
CASSEFLMGQPQHF
>many|TRBJ1-5|TRBV5-1|NA
TGCGCCAGCAGCTTTTCGGGGGTTGGGCAGCCCCAGCATTTT
CASSFSGVGQPQHF
>NA|TRBJ1-1|TRBV7-9|NA
TGTGCCAGCAGCCCCATCCCCGGGGGAGCTTTCTTT
CASSPIPGGAFF
>NA|TRBJ2-7|TRBV6-5|TRBD2
TGTGCCAGCAGTTGGACTAGGACTCATAGCGAGCAGTACTTC
CASSWTRTHSEQYF
>NA|TRBJ2-3|TRBV7-2|NA
TGTGCCAGCAGCAGACAGTACACAGATACGCAGTATTTT
CASSRQYTDTQYF
>NA|TRBJ1-2|TRBV11-2|NA
TGTGCCAGCAGCACCGGGACACTCGTGTCCACCTTC
CASSTGTLVSTF
>NA|TRBJ2-1|TRBV6-2/TRBV6-3|TRBD2
TGTGCCAGCAGAACCCTTAGCGGGGGCGTCAATGAGCAGTTCTTC
CASRTLSGGVNEQFF
>few|TRBJ1-5|TRBV18|TRBD1
TGTGCCAGCTCTCAGGGGGCGGTAAATAGCAATCAGCCCCAGCATTTT
CASSQGAVNSNQPQHF
>NA|TRBJ1-2|TRBV7-6|NA
TGTGCCAGCTCATTCGGGGGCTCCGCGGGCTACACCTTC
CASSFGGSAGYTF
>few|TRBJ1-6|TRBV20-1|NA
TGCAGTGCTAGAGATATAGCGGCAGGGCCCTATTCACCCCTCCACTTT
CSARDIAAGPYSPLHF
>few|TRBJ1-3|TRBV14|NA
TGTGCCAGCAGCCAAGCGCGGCCCCCTCTAGAAGGAAACACCATATATTTT
CASSQARPPLEGNTIYF
>NA|TRBJ2-1|TRBV2|NA
TGTGCCAAGCGGGACTCAAGGGGGAATGAGCAGTTCTTC
CAKRDSRGNEQFF
>NA|TRBJ2-1|TRBV4-1|NA
TGCGCCAGCAGCCAAGGGAGGGGGCTCCTCACCTACAATGAGCAGTTCTTC
CASSQGRGLLTYNEQFF
>many|TRBJ1-1|TRBV20-1|NA
TGCAGTGCTCGCGGGAGGTCAGTTCGTGAAGCTTTCTTT
CSARGRSVREAFF
>many|TRBJ2-3|TRBV29-1|NA
TGCAGCGTTGACAGGGTCCCAGATACGCAGTATTTT
CSVDRVPDTQYF
>few|TRBJ2-5|TRBV12-3/TRBV12-4|TRBD1
TGTGCCAGCAGTGCAACGCCGGGACAGTTCCAAGAGACCCAGTACTTC
CASSATPGQFQETQYF
>many|TRBJ1-6|TRBV9|NA
TGTGCCAGCAATCGTGACACCCAGCCCCTCCACTTT
CASNRDTQPLHF
>NA|TRBJ1-1|TRBV20-1|NA
TGCAGTGCTAGTACGACGAACACTGAAGCTTTCTTT
CSASTTNTEAFF
>NA|TRBJ2-7|TRBV7-2|TRBD1
TGTGCCAGCAGCTTAGTGGACAGGGATAAGCAGTACTTC
CASSLVDRDKQYF
>few|TRBJ2-5|TRBV14|NA
TGTGCCAGCAGCCCGGTCTTACTACAGGGACCAGAGACCCAGTACTTC
CASSPVLLQGPETQYF
>few|TRBJ2-1|TRBV5-1|NA
TGCGCCAGCAGCTTAAACAGGGAAACAATCCCTTTATACAATGAGCAGTTCTTC
CASSLNRETIPLYNEQFF
>many|TRBJ1-6|TRBV7-2|NA
TGTGCCAGCAGCTTAGCTGGGGGGATCGATTCACCCCTCCACTTT
CASSLAGGIDSPLHF